The next 26 T cell receptor beta chains were all read from a single sample in a study of cytomegalovirus exposure and HLA in healthy donors. PCR primers comprised 60 Vbeta and 13 Jbeta primers. Profiled with immunoSEQ multiplex PCR; TCRdb holds only in-frame clones, not every one. Of some 150,000 clones listed, approximately 78% are singletons. The sequenced sample consisted of PBMCs. The source of these receptors is a man in his forties or fifties in good health and CMV-seropositive.

The CDR3 bases are TGTGCCAACAGACAGGGGCTAAACACTGAAGCTTTCTTT. Its protein is CANRQGLNTEAFF. The chain has TRBV10-3 and TRBJ1-1, with 8 nucleotides matching TRBD1. CDR3 size: 13 residues. Germline V gene data show CDR1 as ENHRY and CDR2 as SYGVKD. J gave up 2 bases and V 10 bases, and 6 bases lay outside the gene matches.

The CDR3 loop reads CASSSIAGTDTQYF. The CDR3 DNA follows: TGTGCCAGCAGCTCCATAGCGGGAACAGATACGCAGTATTTT. The chain links TRBV7-9 to TRBJ2-3, with TRBD2 matching over 8 bases. Per germline, CDR1 SEHNR and CDR2 FQNEAQ (reference sequence). The CDR3 is 14 amino acids. V was clipped by 4 bases and J by 3 bases; unmatched bases: 3.

The chain employs TRBV11-2 and TRBJ2-1; TRBD2 aligns across 8 bases. This CDR3 has 15 amino acids. The trim removed 5 bases at V and 8 bases at J, leaving 11 bases unmatched. Per the germline V gene, CDR1 is SGHAT and CDR2 is FQNNGV. The CDR3 loop is CASSPNGGLVYEQFF. CDR3 coding DNA: TGTGCCAGCAGCCCGAACGGGGGACTAGTCTATGAGCAGTTCTTC.

The chain employs TRBV6-6 and TRBJ2-2; tentatively, D is TRBD2 (6 bases). Trimming stripped 6 bases from V and 3 bases from J, with 11 bases between. CDR1 is MNHNY and CDR2 is SVGAGI in the germline V gene (reference sequence). The CDR3 spans 14 residues. The CDR3: CASRKLADTGELFF. The CDR3 DNA follows: TGTGCCAGCAGAAAACTAGCTGACACCGGGGAGCTGTTTTTT.

This clone was seen only a few times. V is TRBV7-9 and J is TRBJ1-5, with D possibly matching TRBD1 (5 bases). The germline V and J ends were trimmed by 1 base and 7 bases, with 14 bases remaining between them. The germline gives CDR1 SEHNR, CDR2 FQNEAQ (reference sequence). The CDR3 has 15 residues. CDR3 sequence: CASSLGGGRGQPQHF. CDR3 in DNA: TGTGCCAGCAGCTTAGGCGGAGGGCGGGGGCAGCCCCAGCATTTT.

The rearrangement joins TRBV28 to TRBJ2-5; a weak D match, TRBD1 (6 bases). In germline, CDR1 is MDHEN, CDR2 SYDVKM. The CDR3 consists of 13 residues. V was trimmed by 5 bases and J by 5 bases, leaving 12 bases between them. The DNA for the CDR3 is TGTGCCAGCAGTCCTGGGACAACGGAGACCCAGTACTTC. Protein sequence: CASSPGTTETQYF.

This clone was counted only a few times. The chain carries TRBV11-1 and TRBJ1-3; no firm D call. The V gene's germline CDR1 is SGHAT and CDR2 FQDESV (reference sequence). V was shortened by 6 bases and J by 3 bases, with 3 bases between the two germline ends. The CDR3 length is 11 residues. CDR3 residues: CASSLGNTIYF. The CDR3 DNA reads as TGTGCCAGCAGTCTTGGAAACACCATATATTTT.

This clone occurred a few times. The genes are TRBV10-2 and TRBJ2-7; D gene unclear. The CDR3 has 13 residues. Trimming left V 3 bases short and J 6 bases short, with 12 bases between. Per the germline V gene, CDR1 is WSHSY and CDR2 is SAAADI. CDR3 nucleotides: TGCGCCAGCAGTGAAAACCTAGTAACCGAGCAGTACTTC. The encoded protein is CASSENLVTEQYF.

This clone was counted a single time. The rearrangement uses TRBV5-1 and TRBJ2-2; TRBD2 agrees at 11 bases. V trimming: 8 bases; J trimming: 4 bases; junction bases outside the gene matches: 4. CDR3 size: 14 residues. Per germline, CDR1 SGHRS and CDR2 YFSETQ. CDR3 DNA: TGCGCCAGTTCTAGCGGGGGGCCCACCGGGGAGCTGTTTTTT. Protein sequence: CASSSGGPTGELFF.

The chain is built from TRBV14 and TRBJ1-4; TRBD1 matches 7 bases. J lost 5 bases, V lost 7 bases, and 1 base had no gene match. CDR1 SGHDN and CDR2 FVKESK come from the germline V gene. There are 12 residues in the CDR3. CDR3 DNA sequence: TGTGCCAGCACGACAGGGAATGAAAAACTGTTTTTT. This translates into CASTTGNEKLFF.

The gene calls are TRBV14 and TRBJ1-3; D is possibly TRBD1 (6 bases). V was trimmed by 5 bases and J by 7 bases, leaving 18 bases between them. This CDR3 has 15 amino acids. CDR1 is SGHDN, CDR2 FVKESK, per germline. The CDR3 protein is CASSSYRAGGNTIYF. The CDR3 DNA sequence: TGTGCCAGCAGCTCGTACAGGGCGGGAGGTAACACCATATATTTT.

With regard to this clone: Because the CDR3 is missing its conserved closing phenylalanine or tryptophan, this is likely a read error. This chain connects TRBV9 to TRBJ1-2, with 7 bases lining up with TRBD1. V shed 2 bases and J 3 bases; nucleotides not matched to a gene: 1. Germline CDR1 reads SGDLS; CDR2 reads YYNGEE. The CDR3 has 13 amino acids. CDR3 amino acids: CASSVGTDYGYTS. The CDR3 nucleotides are TGTGCCAGCAGCGTCGGGACAGACTATGGCTACACCTCC.

This clone was detected once. The rearrangement joins TRBV5-4 to TRBJ1-2; TRBD1 agrees at 7 bases. Germline lookup yields CDR1 SGHNT and CDR2 YYREEE (reference sequence). The CDR3 extends over 16 amino acids. The J segment lost 5 bases and the V segment lost 4 bases, leaving 14 bases of the junction unmatched. In DNA, the CDR3 is TGTGCCAGCAGCGCCTATTTCCGGGACAGTAAATATGGCTACACCTTC. The encoded protein is CASSAYFRDSKYGYTF.

To note about this clone: A read error may produce the germline difference seen at one junction end. This chain links TRBV5-4 with TRBJ1-2, with D possibly being TRBD1 (5 bases). The CDR3 runs to 14 residues. The germline V gene has CDR1 SGHNT and CDR2 YYREEE (reference sequence). CDR3 DNA sequence: TGTGCCAGCAGCTTGGAACAGGCCCTCTATGACTACACCTTC. Translated, it gives CASSLEQALYDYTF.

The V call is TRBV29-1, the J call TRBJ2-2; no clear D. Per germline, CDR1 SQVTM and CDR2 ANQGSEA. Between the trimmed V and J ends, which lost 6 bases and 2 bases, there was a span of 4 bases. The CDR3 sequence is 11 residues long. CDR3 protein: CSVQNTGELFF. For the CDR3, the DNA is TGCAGCGTCCAAAACACCGGGGAGCTGTTTTTT.

The V call is TRBV6-1, the J call TRBJ1-3; D remains unclear. In germline, CDR1 is MNHNS, CDR2 SASEGT. CDR3 length equals 12 residues. V was pared by 10 bases and J by 4 bases, with 11 bases between. Here the CDR3 DNA reads TGTGCCACTACAGAAAGAGGAAACACCATATATTTT. Amino acid sequence: CATTERGNTIYF.

V gene TRBV13 combines with J gene TRBJ2-3, with 9 bases fitting TRBD2. Germline CDR1 is PRHDT and CDR2 is FYEKMQ (reference sequence). The CDR3 runs to 15 residues. Trimming at V came to 3 bases and at J to 4 bases, leaving 5 bases not matched to a gene. The CDR3: CASSFGGRAADTQYF. In DNA form, the CDR3 reads TGTGCCAGCAGCTTTGGCGGGAGGGCCGCAGATACGCAGTATTTT.

This sequence joins TRBV28 and TRBJ2-2, with 7 bases identical to TRBD1. V shed 6 bases, J shed 4 bases, and the junction held 11 bases outside the gene matches. Germline V gene lookup returns CDR1 MDHEN and CDR2 SYDVKM. The CDR3 is 16 residues long. CDR3 sequence (DNA): TGTGCCAGCAGACCGGGTGGCCCAGGGGGCACCGGGGAGCTGTTTTTT. This gives the protein CASRPGGPGGTGELFF.

This chain joins TRBV10-3 and TRBJ2-1; 7 bases align to TRBD1. J lost 15 bases, V lost 5 bases, and 13 bases had no gene match. The CDR3 totals 13 residues. The germline V gene encodes CDR1 ENHRY and CDR2 SYGVKD. The CDR3 reads CAISNTGAEVSFF. Here the CDR3 DNA reads TGTGCCATCAGTAACACAGGGGCGGAAGTCTCGTTCTTC.

J is TRBJ1-3 and V is TRBV27; weak D call: TRBD1 (5 bases). The germline V gene has CDR1 MNHEY and CDR2 SMNVEV (reference sequence). This CDR3 is built from 15 residues. V lost 5 bases, J lost 4 bases, and 15 bases lay in between. CDR3: CASSVKAGQGNTIYF. In DNA form, the CDR3 reads TGTGCCAGCAGTGTTAAAGCGGGGCAAGGAAACACCATATATTTT.

The CDR3 DNA is TGCGCCAGCAGCCAAGATTGGGCTAGCGGGAGAGTAGCTGGGGCCAACGTCCTGACTTTC. Protein: CASSQDWASGRVAGANVLTF. The chain combines TRBV4-3 with TRBJ2-6, with TRBD2 identical over 10 bases. The length of the CDR3 is 20 residues. CDR1 and CDR2 (germline): LGHNA, YSLEER. V shed 0 bases, J shed 2 bases, and the junction held 10 bases outside the gene matches.

CDR3 in amino acids: CASSRGLAGRSYEQYF. The CDR3 coding sequence is TGTGCCAGCAGCCGGGGACTAGCGGGCCGATCCTACGAGCAGTACTTC. The chain joins TRBV11-1 to TRBJ2-7, with 12 nucleotides matching TRBD2. V shed 5 bases, J shed 1 base, and the junction held 6 bases outside the gene matches. CDR1 and CDR2 from the germline V gene are SGHAT and FQDESV (reference sequence). The CDR3 covers 16 residues.

For the CDR3, the DNA is TGCGCCAGCAGCTTGTGGCTGGGGGGAGGTGGTGGGGCCAACGTCCTGACTTTC. It translates to CASSLWLGGGGGANVLTF. This chain joins TRBV5-1 and TRBJ2-6; TRBD2 might be the D (6 bases). The CDR3 is 18 amino acids. Deletions cut 1 base from V and 3 bases from J, with 17 bases between. CDR1 SGHRS and CDR2 YFSETQ come from the germline V gene.

This clone was recorded only once. This rearrangement joins TRBV28 to TRBJ2-4; perhaps TRBD2 as D (5 bases). Between the trimmed V and J ends, which lost 2 bases and 0 bases, there was a span of 14 bases. CDR1 and CDR2 from the germline V gene are MDHEN and SYDVKM. The CDR3 runs 17 residues. The DNA for the CDR3 is TGTGCCAGCAGTTTAATGCAGACTATTATAGCCAAAAACATTCAGTACTTC. It codes for CASSLMQTIIAKNIQYF.

The rearrangement uses TRBV6-5 and TRBJ2-3; no reliable D call. The germline V gene has CDR1 MNHEY and CDR2 SVGAGI. The V and J ends lost 6 bases and 2 bases respectively, with 12 bases between them. The CDR3 totals 14 residues. CDR3 loop: CASSSHDFTDTQYF. The DNA of the CDR3 is TGTGCCAGCAGCTCTCATGACTTCACAGATACGCAGTATTTT.

The rearrangement joins TRBV7-2 to TRBJ2-2; TRBD2 matches 7 bases. Losses at the gene ends were 0 bases for V and 2 bases for J; bases not matched to a gene: 12. CDR1 is SGHTA and CDR2 is FQGNSA in the germline V gene. There are 19 residues in the CDR3. DNA for the CDR3: TGTGCCAGCAGCTTAGCTGCCATTCTGGGGGAGGGCAACACCGGGGAGCTGTTTTTT. Protein product: CASSLAAILGEGNTGELFF.